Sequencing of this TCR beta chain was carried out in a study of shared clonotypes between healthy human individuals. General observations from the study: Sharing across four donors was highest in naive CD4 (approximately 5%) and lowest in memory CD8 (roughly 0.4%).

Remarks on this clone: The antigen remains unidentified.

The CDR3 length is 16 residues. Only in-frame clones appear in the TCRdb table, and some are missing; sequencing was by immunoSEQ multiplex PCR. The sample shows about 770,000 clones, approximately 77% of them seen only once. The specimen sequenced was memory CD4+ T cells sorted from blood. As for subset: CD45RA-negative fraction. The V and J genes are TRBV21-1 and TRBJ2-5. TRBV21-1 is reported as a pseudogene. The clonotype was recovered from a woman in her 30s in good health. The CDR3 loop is CASSSRGQAIQETQYF. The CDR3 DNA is TGTGCCAGCAGCTCCCGGGGCCAGGCGATACAAGAGACCCAGTACTTC.